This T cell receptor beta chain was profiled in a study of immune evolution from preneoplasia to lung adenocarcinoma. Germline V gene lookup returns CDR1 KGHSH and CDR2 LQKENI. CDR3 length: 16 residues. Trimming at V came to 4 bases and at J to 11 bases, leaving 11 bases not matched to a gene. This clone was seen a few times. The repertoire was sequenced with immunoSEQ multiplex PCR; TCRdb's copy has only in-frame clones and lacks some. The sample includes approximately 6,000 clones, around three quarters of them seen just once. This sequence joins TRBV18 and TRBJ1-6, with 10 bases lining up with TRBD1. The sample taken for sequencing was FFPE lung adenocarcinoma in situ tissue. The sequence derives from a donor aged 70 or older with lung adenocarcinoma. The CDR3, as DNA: TGTGCCAGCTCACGATCGACAGGGGGCTCATCGGCACCCCTCCACTTT. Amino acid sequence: CASSRSTGGSSAPLHF.